This TCR beta chain was captured by sequencing in a study of response to subunit inactivated influenza vaccine. This clonotype was seen a handful of times. As yet, its antigen is unknown. This CDR3 spans 13 amino acids. CDR1 and CDR2 (germline): MGHRA, YSYEKL. V dropped 1 base and J dropped 7 bases, with 11 bases sitting between them. Study outcomes and limitations: The authors offered the suggestion that each seasonal influenza vaccination recruits few new T cells.

One entry per CDR3 protein results from TCRdb running MiXCR on the RT-PCR reads. The data hold approximately 480,000 distinct CDR3 sequences, with roughly 11% observed a single time. This TCR derives from a man between 45 and 60 years old who received an inactivated influenza vaccine. The chain joins TRBV4-1 to TRBJ2-7; no clear D. The sequences come from PBMCs from blood, collected roughly 6 weeks after vaccination. CDR3 sequence (DNA): TGCGCCAGCAGCCAAGGAACCAACGGGGAGCAGTACTTC. Amino acids: CASSQGTNGEQYF.